This T cell receptor beta chain was profiled in a study of blood T cell repertoires in COVID-19. Study-wide context: There were acute and convalescent COVID-19 samples, and they came from the United States, Italy and Spain.

Sequencing used immunoSEQ multiplex PCR; TCRdb keeps in-frame clones, though not all of them. The data contain under 400,000 clones, about 91% of them singletons. The clonotype comes from a woman in her thirties with COVID-19, enrolled during active disease. Sequences were obtained from peripheral blood.

CDR3 sequence: CASRRKGTAIIQETQYF. CDR3 nucleotide sequence: TGTGCCAGCAGGCGTAAAGGGACAGCTATAATCCAAGAGACCCAGTACTTC. The rearrangement uses TRBV27 and TRBJ2-5; 7 bases line up with TRBD1. The trim removed 6 bases at V and 1 base at J, leaving 14 bases unmatched. This CDR3 has 17 residues. The germline V gene has CDR1 MNHEY and CDR2 SMNVEV (reference sequence).